This TCR beta chain was obtained from a study of blood T cell repertoires in COVID-19. The CDR3 sequence is 13 residues long. V was clipped by 4 bases and J by 5 bases; unmatched bases: 4. Germline V lookup: CDR1 SGHTA, CDR2 FQGNSA. TCRdb's copy holds only in-frame clones and misses some; the assay was immunoSEQ multiplex PCR. The data hold some 58,000 clones, with 90% observed a single time. This TCR came from a man aged 40-49 years with acute or convalescent COVID-19. Sequenced input: peripheral blood. V gene TRBV7-2 combines with J gene TRBJ2-5; TRBD1 aligns across 7 bases. The CDR3 here is CASSSSRGETQYF. The CDR3 region has the DNA TGTGCCAGCAGCTCTTCCAGGGGGGAGACCCAGTACTTC.